This T cell receptor beta chain was documented in a study of cytomegalovirus exposure and HLA in healthy donors (dated by TCRdb to about 2017). The study in broad terms: In an earlier analysis of 587 of the donors, 250 to 350 Gb of sequence data and 90 million to 130 million unique TCR beta sequences from about 190 million T cells were reported. About 330 gigabases of sequencing data and around 85 million unique TCR sequences made up an early release that covered 640 HLA-typed donors. Among the roughly 400 genotyped donors, around 81% belonged to the genetic ancestry cluster associated with self-reported Caucasian donors. The aim of the study was to test whether cataloging public T cell receptors could identify signatures of past pathogen exposure. The T cell repertoires of around 730 subjects were profiled by immunosequencing and related to cytomegalovirus serostatus. In addition to the first cohort of several hundred subjects, a separate validation cohort of approximately 120 different subjects was used. To predict cytomegalovirus infection status, the study combined high-throughput TCR immunosequencing, statistical association of individual TCRs with disease status, and machine learning. To study patterns of TCR occurrence, a later analysis re-analyzed previously published TCR beta repertoires from around 670 donors and added high-resolution HLA genotyping. The later analysis used no new phenotypic data to find candidate immune exposures, relying instead on TCR beta sequences and their occurrence across donors. In an earlier analysis of roughly 580 of the donors, high-throughput TCR beta sequencing was used to judge whether each TCR beta V gene segment behaved as functional or pseudogenic. Donor age, sex, ethnicity and CMV serostatus were compiled alongside the repertoire data. A later genetic analysis took genome-wide SNP genotypes for about three fifths of the roughly 670 donors and used that subset as a discovery cohort. All discovery cohort repertoires had been generated using a single sequencing platform. HLA typing included class I and class II loci at four-digit resolution. Typing coverage varied by locus: about 620-630 donors for A, B, C, DRB1 and DQB1; more than 500 for DQA1; around 570 for DPA1; roughly 450 for DPB1. Roughly five DR-DQ haplotypes were treated as single units for association and clustering because of strong linkage in the cohort. Across about 370 genotyped donors of the cohort, an average of about 240,000 unique TCR beta nucleotide sequences per donor were sequenced, and around 20% of those sequences were non-productive. General study outcomes and caveats: The only immune exposure information available for the cohort was CMV serostatus. The study gave a list of 150 to 200 TCR beta chains associated with cytomegalovirus. A cluster of highly shared sequence variants was judged likely to represent a technical artifact of the sequencing pipeline. Some IMGT-functional V segments, including TRBV6-2 and TRBV6-3, could not be told apart with the 87-base-pair reads, so those segments were excluded. Roughly uniform sequencing depth across donors was assumed in presence/absence analyses, although this assumption may not hold. In an earlier analysis of some 640 of the donors, most TCR beta V segments were observed in productive rearrangements about 87% or about 30% of the time, broadly matching IMGT annotations. According to a later genetic analysis, donors in an Asian-associated ancestry cluster had fewer N-insertions in productive TCRs than the approximately 700-donor mean. A further reported finding was that TCR beta sequences accurately predicted the HLA-A and HLA-B alleles for most subjects in the first cohort. While some public TCRs were present in many individuals, most TCR sequences turned up only very rarely across donors. A later analysis reported that several top co-occurrence clusters appeared linked to parvovirus B19, influenza, CMV and Epstein-Barr virus. A later analysis associated 16,951 TCR beta sequences with specific HLA alleles at a false discovery rate of 0.05. It was suggested by the authors that the approach could potentially be generalized to other disease states and immunological phenotypes. Around 16 rarely observed V segments, including chromosome 9 orphons, were excluded from the earlier analysis of about 500 of the donors because counts were too low. In a later genetic analysis, a missense DCLRE1C variant was associated with V-gene and J-gene trimming of TCR beta chains, and the association was replicated in an independent cohort. Cytomegalovirus status was reported to be diagnosed by the classifier with high specificity and sensitivity in both the original and validation cohorts. When HLA alleles, especially DR and DQ, strongly co-occurred, attributing TCR associations to individual alleles was difficult. Because some donors lacked HLA typing at each locus, the association tests relied only on the typed subset. A later analysis found that most CMV-associated TCR beta chains appeared HLA-restricted, with HLA associations seemingly driven largely by CMV exposure. In vitro tests confirmed that three of the cytomegalovirus-associated TCR beta chains recognize cytomegalovirus antigens. In a later analysis, HLA-associated TCR beta chains showed more clonal expansion and lower generation probabilities than non-associated chains that were equally common. Linkage disequilibrium might explain the correlated functional status among segregating V segments, but an unknown experimental factor could not be ruled out. The cohort was sequenced for TCR beta chains only, and without alpha or paired-chain data the features that could be detected were limited. In a later analysis, the rate of TCR association differed among HLA loci, with DRB1 alleles having the most associated TCRs and HLA-C alleles having the fewest.

The cohort consisted of some 730 healthy bone marrow donors. At the time of sampling, all cohort members were nominally healthy, though unrecorded immune exposures were likely present. The donor was CMV seronegative and was included in the group of under 450 seronegative cohort members. Every donor gave a peripheral blood sample, and the peripheral blood mononuclear cells from that sample were used for TCR beta sequencing. Genomic DNA was extracted from the blood cell samples with the Qiagen DNeasy Blood Extraction Kit. On this clone itself: The antigen this receptor binds is unknown. Base qualities are not recorded, but no much larger clone differs from it by a single base.

The junction carries 10 bases between V and J, which are trimmed by 6 bases and 4 bases respectively. The germline V gene yields KGHSH for CDR1 and LQKENI for CDR2. Reading from cysteine to phenylalanine, the CDR3 counts 14 amino acids. The CDR3 DNA has 42 bases and is translated from base 1. The library was made by the immunoSEQ multiplex PCR assay. The multiplex PCR relied on a mix of 60 forward primers for TCR Vbeta segments and 13 reverse primers for TCR Jbeta segments. The CDR3 region of rearranged TCR beta genes was amplified from genomic DNA with a multiplex PCR assay. The amplified TCR beta libraries were sequenced on the Illumina HiSeq System as 87-base-pair reads. On the authors' methods: In a later analysis, some 80 million unique TCR beta chains were counted across the roughly 610 repertoires, and roughly 11 million of these chains were shared by at least two donors. A nearest-neighbor algorithm error-corrected the raw reads and collapsed the reads into unique sequences, merging closely related sequences to remove PCR and sequencing errors. CDR3 sequences were aligned to IMGT reference sequences to assign V, D and J gene segments. For a sequence to be retained, a match of at least six nucleotides was required to both a V gene segment and a J gene segment. A rearrangement counted as productive if the CDR3 had no stop codons and remained in frame with V and J, and every other rearrangement counted as non-productive. Following IMGT convention, CDR3 was defined as the stretch from the second conserved V-encoded cysteine to the conserved J-encoded phenylalanine. Sequences without an unambiguous match to a single V gene segment were excluded from the earlier analysis of several hundred of the donors. In an earlier analysis of almost 600 of the donors, a V segment was called functional when productive rearrangements were above 56.7%, and segregating when the standard deviation between donors exceeded 5%. A statistical classification framework was developed to diagnose cytomegalovirus status using the catalog of TCR beta chain sequences. In a later analysis, V and J genes were assigned by comparing TCR nucleotide sequences against IMGT/GENE-DB human TR gene sequences. The TCRdist pipeline was used in a later analysis to assign CDR3 sequences and most-parsimonious VDJ recombination scenarios. In a later analysis, each TCR beta chain was defined by its CDR3 amino acid sequence together with its V-gene family, and reads lacking a unique V-gene family were excluded. As a way to deal with suspected cross-contamination and a sequencing artifact, a later analysis dropped approximately 570 nucleotide sequences that were highly shared and had low generation probability. In a later analysis, a clonal expansion index for each public chain was calculated from normalized within-repertoire ranks of inferred template counts. In a later analysis, generation probabilities were computed with a VDJ recombination model fitted to out-of-frame rearrangements, and the resulting probabilities were checked against IGoR. A later analysis scored TCR-TCR, TCR-HLA and TCR-CMV co-occurrence with hypergeometric tests, applying a repertoire-size bias correction to TCR pairs. In a later analysis, false discovery rates were estimated by permuting HLA or CMV assignments 20 times. In a later analysis, co-occurring TCRs were grouped using DBSCAN, with TCRdist sequence similarity added in when clustering inside HLA-allele-positive subsets. For co-occurrence clustering, repertoires with fewer than 30,000 or more than 120,000 public chains were excluded, along with about five repertoires with anomalous nucleotide sharing. TCRdb stores this immuneACCESS table with in-frame sequences only. Part of the clones is absent; in the studies checked, under half of the shortfall reflects unresolved V genes, and no reason is known for the rest. V and J calls and clone size are copied from that table; D and trimming were computed from the DNA. The sample records some 95,000 clones, about 82% of which are singletons. Of the sample, 5.5% to 8% is held by the ten largest clones.

The clonotype originates from a man aged 30 to 45 in good health and CMV-seronegative. The chain is encoded by TRBV18 joined to TRBJ2-6; matching of 5 bases hints at TRBD1 as the D gene. Input material: PBMCs. The nucleotides are TGTGCCAGCTCCGACAGAGTGGGGGCCAACGTCCTGACTTTC. The resulting protein is CASSDRVGANVLTF.